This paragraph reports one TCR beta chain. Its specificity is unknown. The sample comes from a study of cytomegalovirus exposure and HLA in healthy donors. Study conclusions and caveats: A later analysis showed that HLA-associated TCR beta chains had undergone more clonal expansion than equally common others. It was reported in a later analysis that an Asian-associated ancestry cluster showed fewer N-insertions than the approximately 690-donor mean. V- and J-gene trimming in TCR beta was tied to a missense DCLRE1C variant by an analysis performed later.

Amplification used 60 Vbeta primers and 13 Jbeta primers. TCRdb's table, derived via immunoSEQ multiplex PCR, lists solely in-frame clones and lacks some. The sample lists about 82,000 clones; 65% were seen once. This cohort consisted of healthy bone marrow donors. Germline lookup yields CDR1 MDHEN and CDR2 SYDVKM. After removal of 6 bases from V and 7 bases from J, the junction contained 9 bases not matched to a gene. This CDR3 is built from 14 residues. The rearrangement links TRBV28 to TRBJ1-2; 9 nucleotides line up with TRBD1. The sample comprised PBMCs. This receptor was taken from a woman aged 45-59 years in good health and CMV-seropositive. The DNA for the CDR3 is TGTGCCAGCAGAACAGGGGGCGTCATTGGTGGCTACACCTTC. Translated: CASRTGGVIGGYTF.